This entry describes one T cell receptor beta chain. Its antigen is still unknown. The data were taken from a study of T cell responses to AZD1222 COVID-19 vaccine. General observations from the study: White British people made up most donors, females outnumbered males, and clonal diversity was possibly underestimated.

V shed 1 base, J shed 6 bases, and the junction held 7 bases outside the gene matches. CDR1 LNHNV and CDR2 YYDKDF come from the germline V gene (reference sequence). The CDR3 covers 16 residues. Here immunoSEQ multiplex PCR was the method, and the copy in TCRdb shows in-frame clones only, minus some. Altogether 100,000 or so clones are present, 65% to 90% being singletons, with the ten largest covering just under 6.5%. The sequence was obtained from an adult in good health. This sample comprised peripheral blood, obtained on day 0 of AZD1222 vaccination. The genes are TRBV15 and TRBJ2-2; 8 bases map to TRBD1. The DNA for the CDR3 is TGTGCCACCAGCAGAGTCGCAGGGGGCGGATCCGGGGAGCTGTTTTTT. Translation: CATSRVAGGGSGELFF. The full variable domain, with the rest looked up from reference TRBV15 and TRBJ2-2, is DAMVIQNPRYQVTQFGKPVTLSCSQTLNHNVMYWYQQKSSQAPKLLFHYYDKDFNNEADTPDNFQSRRPNTSFCFLDIRSPGLGDTAMYLCATSRVAGGGSGELFFGEGSRLTVL.